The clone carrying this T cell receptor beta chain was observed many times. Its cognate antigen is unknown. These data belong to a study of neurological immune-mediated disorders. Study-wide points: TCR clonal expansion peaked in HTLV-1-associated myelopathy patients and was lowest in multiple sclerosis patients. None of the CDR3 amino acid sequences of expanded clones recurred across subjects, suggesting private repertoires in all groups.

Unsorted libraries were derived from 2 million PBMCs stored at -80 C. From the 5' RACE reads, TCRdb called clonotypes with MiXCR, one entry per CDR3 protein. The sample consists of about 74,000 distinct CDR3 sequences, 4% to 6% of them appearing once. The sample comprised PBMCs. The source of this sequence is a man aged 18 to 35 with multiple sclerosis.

CDR3 loop: CASSSGQNTEAFF. CDR3 DNA: TGCGCCAGCAGCTCGGGACAGAACACTGAAGCTTTCTTT. V usage is TRBV5-1 and J usage is TRBJ1-1, with a weak D call TRBD1 (6 bases). Trimming pared 3 bases from V and 1 base from J, leaving 7 bases between. Germline-derived CDR1 and CDR2 are SGHRS and YFSETQ. CDR3 length: 13 residues.